This record looks at one T cell receptor (beta chain) sequence and its context. Its antigen is not known. The data originate from a study of cytomegalovirus exposure and HLA in healthy donors. General study results and limits: In a later analysis, specific HLA alleles were associated with approximately 17,000 TCR beta sequences at a 0.05 false discovery rate. Some V segments, TRBV6-2 and TRBV6-3 among them, were indistinguishable and were therefore excluded. Later analysis suggested links between common viral pathogens and several top significant clusters. Earlier results showed most TCR beta V segments being productive about 87% or about 30% of the time.

It was with 60 Vbeta and 13 Jbeta primers that the PCR ran. Produced via immunoSEQ multiplex PCR; TCRdb's table is partial and in-frame only. The specimen's table records 60,000 to 80,000 clones. The ends lost 2 bases at V and 6 bases at J; junction bases unmatched: 6. This CDR3 is 13 amino acids long. The germline V gene encodes CDR1 GTSNPN and CDR2 SVGIG (reference sequence). The sequenced sample consisted of PBMCs. The sequence came from a boy between 10 and 17 years old in good health and CMV-seronegative. The V call is TRBV30, the J call TRBJ1-2, with 7 bases fitting TRBD1. CDR3 loop: CAWSRQGLDGYTF. For the CDR3, the DNA is TGTGCCTGGAGTCGACAGGGCTTAGATGGCTACACCTTC.